Listed here are 22 T cell receptor beta chains from one sample, sequenced in a study of identifying expanded T cells in peripheral blood. The protocol was immunoSEQ multiplex PCR, while the TCRdb copy is restricted to in-frame clones and leaves out a portion. This sample yields about 110,000 clones, of which about 85% are seen a single time; about 7.7% belongs to the top ten. Sequences were obtained from blood. These receptors came from a person between 18 and 75 years old in good health.

The rearrangement joins TRBV4-1 to TRBJ1-4; TRBD1 matches 8 bases. This CDR3 contains 18 residues. The germline gives CDR1 MGHRA, CDR2 YSYEKL. Trimming took 4 bases from V and 0 from J; bases not matched to a gene: 10. The CDR3: CASSPRTGRFATNEKLFF. In DNA, the CDR3 is TGCGCCAGCAGCCCGAGGACAGGGAGATTTGCAACTAATGAAAAACTGTTTTTT.

This clone was picked up one time. J is TRBJ2-3 and V is TRBV6-5, with D tentatively TRBD2 (5 bases). The V and J ends lost 2 bases and 6 bases respectively, with 12 bases between them. Germline CDR1 is MNHEY and CDR2 is SVGAGI. This CDR3 is 14 amino acids long. CDR3 DNA: TGTGCCAGCAGTTACGGTCCGGGGTCCGATACGCAGTATTTT. Amino acid sequence: CASSYGPGSDTQYF.

The chain combines TRBV7-3 with TRBJ2-1, with TRBD1 as a possible D gene (6 bases). The CDR3 has 13 residues. The V end was cut by 7 bases, the J end by 9 bases, with 16 bases between. CDR1 SGHTA and CDR2 FQGTGA come from the germline V gene. The CDR3 bases are TGTGCCAGCACCCAACCAGGGGTAGGTGAGCAGTTCTTC. This translates into CASTQPGVGEQFF.

The genes are TRBV6-6 and TRBJ2-7; no clear D gene. V was trimmed by 4 bases and J by 4 bases, leaving 11 bases between them. The CDR3 spans 13 residues. The germline gives CDR1 MNHNY, CDR2 SVGAGI (reference sequence). In DNA, the CDR3 is TGTGCCAGCAGTTCAGAATCTCTTTACGAGCAGTACTTC. This encodes CASSSESLYEQYF.

The chain combines TRBV7-2 with TRBJ2-3, with 10 positions matching TRBD2. Germline loops: CDR1 SGHTA, CDR2 FQGNSA. The CDR3 is 15 amino acids. J gave up 1 base and V 5 bases, and 3 bases lay outside the gene matches. The CDR3 spells CASSPTSGGTDTQYF. In DNA form, the CDR3 reads TGTGCCAGCAGCCCAACTAGCGGGGGCACAGATACGCAGTATTTT.

The rearrangement joins TRBV5-5 to TRBJ2-1; D not resolved. Trimming pared 0 bases from V and 8 bases from J, leaving 9 bases between. Germline CDR1 is SGHKS and CDR2 is YYEKEE (reference sequence). This CDR3 is built from 13 residues. The CDR3: CASSLGSKDEQFF. CDR3 sequence (DNA): TGTGCCAGCAGCTTGGGTAGTAAGGATGAGCAGTTCTTC.

The V call is TRBV30, the J call TRBJ1-2; tentative D call: TRBD1 (6 bases). CDR3 length: 15 amino acids. Trimming left V 2 bases short and J 4 bases short, with 17 bases between. Germline V CDR1 and CDR2: GTSNPN, SVGIG (reference sequence). CDR3 residues: CAWSLTGYGGYGYTF. CDR3 bases: TGTGCCTGGAGTCTCACAGGGTACGGCGGCTATGGCTACACCTTC.

The chain links TRBV5-4 to TRBJ1-6; possibly TRBD1 for D (6 bases). Germline CDR1 SGHNT, CDR2 YYREEE (reference sequence). V was trimmed by 0 bases and J by 5 bases, leaving 9 bases between them. The CDR3 spans 15 residues. CDR3: CASSLVAGDNSPLHF. The CDR3, as DNA: TGTGCCAGCAGCTTGGTTGCAGGGGATAATTCACCCCTCCACTTT. The entire variable domain, with the rest obtained from reference TRBV5-4 and TRBJ1-6, is as follows: ETGVTQSPTHLIKTRGQQVTLRCSSQSGHNTVSWYQQALGQGPQFIFQYYREEENGRGNFPPRFSGLQFPNYSSELNVNALELDDSALYLCASSLVAGDNSPLHFGNGTRLTVT.

This clone was observed a few times. This chain uses TRBV7-3 with TRBJ1-1, with TRBD1 as a possible D gene (5 bases). Germline CDR1 is SGHTA and CDR2 is FQGTGA. The CDR3 is 13 residues long. V lost 3 bases and J lost 5, with 10 bases in between. The CDR3 region is CASSFLGGTEAFF. The CDR3 nucleotides read TGTGCCAGCAGCTTCCTTGGGGGAACTGAAGCTTTCTTT.

The chain links TRBV4-2 to TRBJ1-4; D possibly corresponds to TRBD1 (5 bases). Trimming stripped 3 bases from V and 9 bases from J, with 14 bases between. The CDR3 is made up of 14 amino acids. Germline V gives CDR1 LGHNA, CDR2 YNFKEQ. CDR3 sequence reads: CASSQPVTDKKLFF. Written as DNA, the CDR3 is TGTGCCAGCAGCCAGCCGGTGACGGACAAAAAACTGTTTTTT.

The sample holds one count of this clone. J is TRBJ2-2 and V is TRBV2; no clear D gene. V was trimmed by 7 bases and J by 4 bases, leaving 16 bases between them. This CDR3 spans 15 amino acids. The germline V gene encodes CDR1 SNHLY and CDR2 FYNNEI. The CDR3: CASTRDEATTGELFF. As DNA, the CDR3 is TGTGCCAGCACCCGCGACGAGGCGACCACCGGGGAGCTGTTTTTT.

The chain is built from TRBV28 and TRBJ1-2; 8 positions agree with TRBD1. The CDR3 length is 12 residues. Trimming removed 3 bases from V and 12 bases from J; junction bases left unmatched: 6. Germline CDR1 reads MDHEN; CDR2 reads SYDVKM. CDR3 in amino acids: CASSFGRGRDTF. In DNA form, the CDR3 reads TGTGCCAGCAGTTTCGGCAGGGGGCGCGACACCTTC.

This rearrangement joins TRBV4-3 to TRBJ1-3; D ambiguous. V was clipped by 2 bases and J by 2 bases, with 10 bases between them. Germline CDR1 and CDR2: LGHNA and YSLEER. This CDR3 is 15 amino acids long. CDR3 loop: CASSQQRLPGNTIYF. CDR3 bases: TGCGCCAGCAGCCAACAGCGTCTTCCTGGAAACACCATATATTTT.

The chain recombines TRBV7-2 with TRBJ1-4; D unclear. The CDR3 extends over 15 amino acids. Per germline, CDR1 SGHTA and CDR2 FQGNSA. The V end was cut by 5 bases, the J end by 6 bases, with 16 bases between. CDR3 coding DNA: TGTGCCAGCAGCCCCCGACTCCCTGGGGATGAAAAACTGTTTTTT. Translation gives CASSPRLPGDEKLFF.

The DNA of the CDR3 is TGTGCCTGGAGTGTATTCGGTCGGACAGGGAACTATGGCTACACCTTC. Protein sequence: CAWSVFGRTGNYGYTF. The chain employs TRBV30 and TRBJ1-2, with 8 bases aligning to TRBD1. The CDR3 runs to 16 residues. V lost 0 bases and J lost 2; bases outside the gene matches: 8. The V gene's germline CDR1 is GTSNPN and CDR2 SVGIG (reference sequence).

A few counts support this clone. The chain couples TRBV5-4 to TRBJ2-1, with 7 bases identical to TRBD2. The CDR3 extends over 12 amino acids. Germline V gene data show CDR1 as SGHNT and CDR2 as YYREEE (reference sequence). V dropped 3 bases and J dropped 15; count of bases not matched to a gene: 9. CDR3 coding DNA: TGTGCCAGCAGCTGGGGGGGAGCGCGAAGGTTCTTC. It is translated as CASSWGGARRFF.

The chain has TRBV18 and TRBJ1-3; D unresolved. Trimming took off 4 bases at V and 1 base at J, with 8 bases between the two ends. CDR3 length: 14 residues. Germline V gene lookup returns CDR1 KGHSH and CDR2 LQKENI. CDR3 sequence reads: CASSQQSSGNTIYF. The CDR3 bases are TGTGCCAGCTCACAACAGAGTTCTGGAAACACCATATATTTT.

This clone was picked up one time. The chain is built from TRBV7-2 and TRBJ2-7; D is ambiguous. Trimming took off 4 bases at V and 2 bases at J, with 6 bases between the two ends. The CDR3 loop spans 12 amino acids. CDR1 is SGHTA, CDR2 FQGNSA, per germline. CDR3 DNA: TGTGCCAGCAGCTCGCGCCCCTACGAGCAGTACTTC. As protein: CASSSRPYEQYF.

J is TRBJ2-3 and V is TRBV29-1; 7 positions agree with TRBD2. V was clipped by 5 bases and J by 4 bases; unmatched bases: 9. The germline V gene has CDR1 SQVTM and CDR2 ANQGSEA. The CDR3 loop spans 14 amino acids. The CDR3 sequence: CSVNTGGGSDTQYF. The CDR3 bases are TGCAGCGTTAATACGGGGGGAGGTTCAGATACGCAGTATTTT.

The chain links TRBV29-1 to TRBJ1-1; D is perhaps TRBD1 (6 bases). CDR1 is SQVTM, CDR2 ANQGSEA, per germline. V lost 6 bases, J lost 0 bases, and 17 bases lay in between. CDR3 size: 15 residues. The CDR3 loop reads CSVLLQGRVNTEAFF. The CDR3, as DNA: TGCAGCGTCCTGCTACAGGGAAGGGTGAACACTGAAGCTTTCTTT.

The V and J genes are TRBV27 and TRBJ2-7, with D maybe TRBD2 (6 bases). V was cut by 5 bases and J by 4 bases, with 21 bases left in between. Germline V gives CDR1 MNHEY, CDR2 SMNVEV (reference sequence). CDR3 length: 16 residues. DNA for the CDR3: TGTGCCAGCAGTCCCGCGGGGACCCCAAGGGGTTACGAGCAGTACTTC. Translating it yields CASSPAGTPRGYEQYF.

Only a few counts were recorded for this clone. The chain is built from TRBV30 and TRBJ1-2; 8 bases agree with TRBD1. Losses at the gene ends were 2 bases for V and 8 bases for J; bases not matched to a gene: 1. CDR3 length: 11 amino acids. Germline assignment: CDR1 GTSNPN and CDR2 SVGIG (reference sequence). The CDR3: CAWSPGGGYTF. The CDR3, as DNA: TGTGCCTGGAGTCCAGGGGGCGGCTACACCTTC. Drawing the rest from reference TRBV30 and TRBJ1-2, the complete variable domain is SQTIHQWPATLVQPVGSPLSLECTVEGTSNPNLYWYRQAAGRGLQLLFYSVGIGQISSEVPQNLSASRPQDRQFILSSKKLLLSDSGFYLCAWSPGGGYTFGSGTRLTVV.